This T cell receptor beta chain was recovered during a study of CD8 T cells in ankylosing spondylitis. Study conclusions and caveats: Researchers report that disease-linked clones proved CD8+ and relatively rare in peripheral blood. Ankylosing spondylitis blood appeared to carry a characteristic TCR beta motif of roughly 8 highly homologous variants.

V dropped 4 bases and J dropped 5 bases, with 10 bases sitting between them. Per germline, CDR1 SGHRS and CDR2 YFSETQ. The CDR3 runs to 12 residues. On this clonotype itself: No antigen is known for it.

Using quantitative 5'-RACE with molecular barcodes, the authors made TCR beta libraries. A single record per CDR3 protein comes from TCRdb applying MiXCR to the 5' RACE reads. The table has under 450,000 distinct CDR3 sequences, approximately 20% seen once. The sample consisted of blood, either unsorted or a sorted T cell fraction (not recorded which). The chain combines TRBV5-1 with TRBJ2-7; D remains unclear. This receptor was identified in a male donor with ankylosing spondylitis or in good health (not recorded which). DNA of the CDR3: TGCGCCAGCAGCCCAACTCGCAACGAGCAGTACTTC. It codes for CASSPTRNEQYF.